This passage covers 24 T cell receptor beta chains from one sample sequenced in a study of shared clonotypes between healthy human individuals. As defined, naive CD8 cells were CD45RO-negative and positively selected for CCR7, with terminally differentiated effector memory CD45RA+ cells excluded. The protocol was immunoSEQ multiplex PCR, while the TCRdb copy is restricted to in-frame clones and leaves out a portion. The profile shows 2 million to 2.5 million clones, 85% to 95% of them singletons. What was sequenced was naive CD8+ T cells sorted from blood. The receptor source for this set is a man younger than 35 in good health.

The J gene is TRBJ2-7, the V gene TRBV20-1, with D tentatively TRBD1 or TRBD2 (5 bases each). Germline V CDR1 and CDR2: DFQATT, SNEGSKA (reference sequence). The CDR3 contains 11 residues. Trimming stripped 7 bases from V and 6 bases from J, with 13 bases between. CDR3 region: CSGGSGSEQYF. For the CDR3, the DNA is TGCAGTGGGGGGTCAGGGAGCGAGCAGTACTTC.

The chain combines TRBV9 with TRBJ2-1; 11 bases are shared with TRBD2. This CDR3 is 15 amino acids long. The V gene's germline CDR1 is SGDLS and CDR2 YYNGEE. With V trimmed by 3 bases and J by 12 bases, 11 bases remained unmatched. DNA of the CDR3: TGTGCCAGCAGCGAGTCCGGGACTAGCGGTTTGGGGCAGTTCTTC. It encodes CASSESGTSGLGQFF.

The CDR3 DNA follows: TGTGCCAGCAGCGTAGCAGACAGGGGGCTAGAGAATGAGCAGTTCTTC. Amino acids: CASSVADRGLENEQFF. J is TRBJ2-1 and V is TRBV9; TRBD1 matches 10 bases. This CDR3 is built from 16 residues. After removal of 0 bases from V and 7 bases from J, the junction contained 7 bases not matched to a gene. The V gene's germline CDR1 is SGDLS and CDR2 YYNGEE.

CDR3 sequence reads: CASSFVAGPNYHTFNEQFF. The CDR3, as DNA: TGTGCCAGTAGCTTTGTAGCGGGGCCGAACTACCACACGTTCAATGAGCAGTTCTTC. The chain links TRBV19 to TRBJ2-1; 8 bases match TRBD2. CDR1 is LNHDA, CDR2 SQIVND, per germline (reference sequence). V was pared by 6 bases and J by 6 bases, with 22 bases of the junction left unmatched. This CDR3 is built from 19 residues.

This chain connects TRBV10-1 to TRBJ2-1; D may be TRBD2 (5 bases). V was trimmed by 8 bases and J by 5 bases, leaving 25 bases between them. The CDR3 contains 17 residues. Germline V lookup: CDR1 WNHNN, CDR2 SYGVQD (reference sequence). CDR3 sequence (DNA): TGCGCCAGCGAATGGAATGGCGGGCCCACCCTCGACAATGAGCAGTTCTTC. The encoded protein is CASEWNGGPTLDNEQFF.

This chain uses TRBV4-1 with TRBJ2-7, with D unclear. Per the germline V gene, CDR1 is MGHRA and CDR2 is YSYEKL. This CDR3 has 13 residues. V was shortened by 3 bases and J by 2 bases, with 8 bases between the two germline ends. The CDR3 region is CASSQLIAYEQYF. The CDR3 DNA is TGCGCCAGCAGCCAGTTAATCGCCTACGAGCAGTACTTC.

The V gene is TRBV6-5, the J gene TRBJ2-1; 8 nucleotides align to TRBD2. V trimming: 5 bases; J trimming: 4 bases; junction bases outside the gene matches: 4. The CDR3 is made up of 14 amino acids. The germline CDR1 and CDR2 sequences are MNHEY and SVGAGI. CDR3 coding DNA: TGTGCCAGCAGTCTCGGGGGGGTTTACAATGAGCAGTTCTTC. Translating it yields CASSLGGVYNEQFF.

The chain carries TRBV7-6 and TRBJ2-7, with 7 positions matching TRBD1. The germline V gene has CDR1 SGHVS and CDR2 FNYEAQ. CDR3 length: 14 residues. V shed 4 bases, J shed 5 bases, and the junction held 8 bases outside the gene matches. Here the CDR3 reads CASSSRQGIDEQYF. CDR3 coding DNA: TGTGCCAGCAGCTCCAGACAGGGAATCGACGAGCAGTACTTC.

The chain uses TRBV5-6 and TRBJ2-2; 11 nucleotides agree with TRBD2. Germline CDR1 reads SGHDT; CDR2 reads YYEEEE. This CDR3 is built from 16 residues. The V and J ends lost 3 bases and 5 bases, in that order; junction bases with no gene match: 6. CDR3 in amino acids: CASSSATSGTTGELFF. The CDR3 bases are TGTGCCAGCAGCTCCGCGACTAGCGGGACTACCGGGGAGCTGTTTTTT.

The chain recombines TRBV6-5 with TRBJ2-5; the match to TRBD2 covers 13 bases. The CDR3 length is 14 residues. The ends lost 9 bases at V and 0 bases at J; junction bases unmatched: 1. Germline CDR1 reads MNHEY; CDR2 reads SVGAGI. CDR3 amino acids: CASGLAGDQETQYF. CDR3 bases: TGTGCCAGTGGACTAGCGGGGGACCAAGAGACCCAGTACTTC.

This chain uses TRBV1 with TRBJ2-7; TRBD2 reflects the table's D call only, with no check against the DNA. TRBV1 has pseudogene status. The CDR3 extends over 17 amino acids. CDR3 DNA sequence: TGCACCAGCAGCCAAGAATTTAGACTAGCGGGAGGGTACGAGCAGTACTTC. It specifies CTSSQEFRLAGGYEQYF.

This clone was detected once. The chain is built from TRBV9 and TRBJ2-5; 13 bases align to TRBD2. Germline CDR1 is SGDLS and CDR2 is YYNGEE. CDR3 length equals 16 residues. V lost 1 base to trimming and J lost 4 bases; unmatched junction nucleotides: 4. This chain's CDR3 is CASSVTGLAGTETQYF. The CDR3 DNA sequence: TGTGCCAGCAGCGTAACGGGACTAGCGGGAACAGAGACCCAGTACTTC.

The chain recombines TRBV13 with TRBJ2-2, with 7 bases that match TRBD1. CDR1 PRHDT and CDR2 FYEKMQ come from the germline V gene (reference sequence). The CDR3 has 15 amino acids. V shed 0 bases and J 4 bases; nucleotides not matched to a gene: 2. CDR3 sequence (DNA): TGTGCCAGCAGCTTAGGTCACAGGGGCACCGGGGAGCTGTTTTTT. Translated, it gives CASSLGHRGTGELFF. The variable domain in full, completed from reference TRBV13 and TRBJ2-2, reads AAGVIQSPRHLIKEKRETATLKCYPIPRHDTVYWYQQGPGQDPQFLISFYEKMQSDKGSIPDRFSAQQFSDYHSELNMSSLELGDSALYFCASSLGHRGTGELFFGEGSRLTVL.

The CDR3 loop is CASSWGQENTEAFF. DNA of the CDR3: TGTGCCAGCAGTTGGGGACAGGAGAACACTGAAGCTTTCTTT. The chain is built from TRBV28 and TRBJ1-1; 8 bases match TRBD1. In germline, CDR1 is MDHEN, CDR2 SYDVKM. V was pared by 4 bases and J by 1 base, with 2 bases of the junction left unmatched. CDR3 size: 14 residues.

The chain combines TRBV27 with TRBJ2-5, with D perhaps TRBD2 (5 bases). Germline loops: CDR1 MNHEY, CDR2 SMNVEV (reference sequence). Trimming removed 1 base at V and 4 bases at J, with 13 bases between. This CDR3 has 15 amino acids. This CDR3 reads CASSLFTGNGETQYF. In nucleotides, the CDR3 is TGTGCCAGCAGTTTATTTACGGGGAATGGAGAGACCCAGTACTTC.

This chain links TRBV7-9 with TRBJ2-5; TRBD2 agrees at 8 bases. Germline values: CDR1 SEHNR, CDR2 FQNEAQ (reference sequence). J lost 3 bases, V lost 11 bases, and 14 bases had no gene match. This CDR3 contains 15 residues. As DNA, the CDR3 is TGTGCCCTTGAGAAGAGCGGGGGTCCGAAAGAGACCCAGTACTTC. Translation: CALEKSGGPKETQYF. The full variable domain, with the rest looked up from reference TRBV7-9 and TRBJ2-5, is DTGVSQNPRHKITKRGQNVTFRCDPISEHNRLYWYRQTLGQGPEFLTYFQNEAQLEKSRLLSDRFSAERPKGSFSTLEIQRTEQGDSAMYLCALEKSGGPKETQYFGPGTRLLVL.

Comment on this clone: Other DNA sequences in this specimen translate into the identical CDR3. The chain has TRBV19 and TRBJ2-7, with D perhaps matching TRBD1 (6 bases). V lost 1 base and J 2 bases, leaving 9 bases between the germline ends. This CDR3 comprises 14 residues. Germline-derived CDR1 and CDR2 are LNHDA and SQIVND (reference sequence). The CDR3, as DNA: TGTGCCAGTAGTATAGGACCAGGGGCCTACGAGCAGTACTTC. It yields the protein CASSIGPGAYEQYF.

CDR3 amino acids: CASSPGQGLEGYTF. For the CDR3, the DNA is TGTGCCAGCAGCCCCGGTCAGGGGCTAGAGGGCTACACCTTC. The chain couples TRBV5-6 to TRBJ1-2, with a tentative D call TRBD1 (6 bases). Germline values: CDR1 SGHDT, CDR2 YYEEEE. The CDR3 contains 14 residues. V was pared by 4 bases and J by 8 bases, with 18 bases between.

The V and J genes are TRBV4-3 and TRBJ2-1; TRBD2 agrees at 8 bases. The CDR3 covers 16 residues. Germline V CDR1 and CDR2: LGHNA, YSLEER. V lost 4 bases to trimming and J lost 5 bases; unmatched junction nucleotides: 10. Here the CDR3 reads CASSPLSGRSDNEQFF. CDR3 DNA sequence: TGCGCCAGCAGCCCCCTGAGCGGGAGATCGGACAATGAGCAGTTCTTC.

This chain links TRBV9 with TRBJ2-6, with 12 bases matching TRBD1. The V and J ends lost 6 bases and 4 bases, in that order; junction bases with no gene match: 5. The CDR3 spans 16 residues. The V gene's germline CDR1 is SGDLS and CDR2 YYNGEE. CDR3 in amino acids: CASTGTGGKGANVLTF. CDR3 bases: TGTGCCAGCACCGGGACAGGGGGCAAGGGGGCCAACGTCCTGACTTTC.

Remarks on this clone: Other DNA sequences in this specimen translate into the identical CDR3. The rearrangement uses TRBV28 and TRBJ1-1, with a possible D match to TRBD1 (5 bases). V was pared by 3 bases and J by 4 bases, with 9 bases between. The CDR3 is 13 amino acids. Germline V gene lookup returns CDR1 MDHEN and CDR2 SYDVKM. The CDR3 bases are TGTGCCAGCAGTTTTCGAGGGGTCACTGAAGCTTTCTTT. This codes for CASSFRGVTEAFF.

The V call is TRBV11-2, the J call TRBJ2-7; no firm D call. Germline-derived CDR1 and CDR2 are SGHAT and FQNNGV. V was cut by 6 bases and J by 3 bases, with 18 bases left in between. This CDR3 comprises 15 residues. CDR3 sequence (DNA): TGTGCCAGCAGTCAATCCGCGCTCGGCCACTACGAGCAGTACTTC. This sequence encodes CASSQSALGHYEQYF.

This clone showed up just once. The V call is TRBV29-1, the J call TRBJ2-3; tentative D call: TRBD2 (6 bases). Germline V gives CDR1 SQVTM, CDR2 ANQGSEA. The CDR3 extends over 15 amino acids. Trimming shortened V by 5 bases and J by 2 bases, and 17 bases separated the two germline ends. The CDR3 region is CSVTGTSFYTDTQYF. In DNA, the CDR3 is TGCAGCGTTACCGGGACTTCATTTTACACAGATACGCAGTATTTT.

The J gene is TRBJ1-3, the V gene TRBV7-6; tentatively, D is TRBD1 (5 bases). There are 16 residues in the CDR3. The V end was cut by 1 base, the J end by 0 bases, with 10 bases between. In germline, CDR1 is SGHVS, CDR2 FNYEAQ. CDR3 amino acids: CASSLGQPLSGNTIYF. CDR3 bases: TGTGCCAGCAGCTTAGGACAGCCGCTCTCTGGAAACACCATATATTTT.